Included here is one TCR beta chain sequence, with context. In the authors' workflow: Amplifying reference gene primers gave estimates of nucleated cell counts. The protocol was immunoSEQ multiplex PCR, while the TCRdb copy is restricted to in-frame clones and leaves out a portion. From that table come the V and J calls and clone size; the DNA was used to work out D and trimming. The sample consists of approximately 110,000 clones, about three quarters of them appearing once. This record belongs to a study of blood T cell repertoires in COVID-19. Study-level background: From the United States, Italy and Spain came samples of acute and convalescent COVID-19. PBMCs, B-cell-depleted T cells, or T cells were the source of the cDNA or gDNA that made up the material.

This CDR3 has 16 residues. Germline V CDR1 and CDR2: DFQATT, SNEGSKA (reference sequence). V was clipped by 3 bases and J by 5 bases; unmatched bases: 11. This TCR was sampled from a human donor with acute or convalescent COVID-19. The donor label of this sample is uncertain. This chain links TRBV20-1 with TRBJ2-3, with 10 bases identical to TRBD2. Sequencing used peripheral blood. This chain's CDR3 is CSASKAGGPSGDTQYF. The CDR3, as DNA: TGCAGTGCTAGTAAAGCGGGGGGGCCTTCAGGAGATACGCAGTATTTT.